A selection of T cell receptor beta chains follows, all from one sample in a study of T-cell reconstitution after alpha-beta-depleted transplantation in children. TCRdb re-called the PCR reads with MiXCR, one entry per CDR3 protein. In the table there are about 610,000 distinct CDR3 sequences, 10% to 13% of which are singletons. Sample: PBMCs from the stem cell graft donor, taken from the stem cell graft. The receptor source for this set is a human donor who donated a stem cell graft to a child with acute myeloid leukemia. The CDR3 runs from the conserved cysteine through the conserved F or W. The D gene is left open where the match is weak. Some rows mark clone size as missing; the rest say once, few, many or name a class of expanded clone.

CDR3nt	CDR3aa	d_gene	abundance	v_gene	j_gene
TGTGCCATCAGTGGGGGTGCCTCTGGGGCCAACGTCCTGACTTTC	CAISGGASGANVLTF	-	few	TRBV10-3	TRBJ2-6
TGTGCCAGCAGCGTAACCGGGCAGCTTAACTACGAGCAGTACTTC	CASSVTGQLNYEQYF	-	many	TRBV7-2	TRBJ2-7
TGTGCCAGCAGCGCGTCAGGGGCCAATAATTCACCCCTCCACTTT	CASSASGANNSPLHF	-	few	TRBV9	TRBJ1-6
TGTGCCAGCAGTTCCCCGGAGGATTCCTACGAGCAGTACTTC	CASSSPEDSYEQYF	-	-	TRBV6-5	TRBJ2-7
TGTGCCTGGAGTGTTTACAGCGCAACTAATGAAAAACTGTTTTTT	CAWSVYSATNEKLFF	-	-	TRBV30	TRBJ1-4
TGTGCCAGCACGGTGGGAGGCGAGCAGTACTTC	CASTVGGEQYF	-	-	TRBV6-2/TRBV6-3	TRBJ2-7
TGTGCCAGCAGTCTCACCGGGCCAGGGGGCTACACCTTC	CASSLTGPGGYTF	-	-	TRBV27	TRBJ1-2
TGTGCCAGCAGCTTAGACCGGGAGGACACTGAAGCTTTCTTT	CASSLDREDTEAFF	-	-	TRBV7-9	TRBJ1-1
TGTGCCAGCAGCTTCTTTACAACCCCGGGGACTGAAGCTTTCTTT	CASSFFTTPGTEAFF	-	many	TRBV21-1	TRBJ1-1
TGTGCCAGCAGCCCAAGACACGGCAGTACAGATACGCAGTATTTT	CASSPRHGSTDTQYF	-	many	TRBV7-6	TRBJ2-3
TGTGCCAGCAGCTTAGATCGCGGGAGGGCCTGGGAGACCCAGTACTTC	CASSLDRGRAWETQYF	TRBD2	many	TRBV7-2	TRBJ2-5
TGTGCCAGCTCCGGGACGGCAACAAGAGCTTTCTTT	CASSGTATRAFF	-	few	TRBV12-3/TRBV12-4	TRBJ1-1
TGTGCCAGCAGTTTCGGACTAGCGGGAGGGCCAGAGACCCAGTACTTC	CASSFGLAGGPETQYF	TRBD2	few	TRBV7-2	TRBJ2-5
TGCAGTGCTAGGATGCTAGCGGAAAGGAGCTCCTACAATGAGCAGTTCTTC	CSARMLAERSSYNEQFF	TRBD2	-	TRBV20-1	TRBJ2-1
TGTGCCAGCAAGCCAGTGGCGGGAGGCTACAATGAGCAGTTCTTC	CASKPVAGGYNEQFF	TRBD2	few	TRBV6-6	TRBJ2-1
TGTGCCAGCAGGCGGACTAGCGGGAGCCACGAGCAGTACTTC	CASRRTSGSHEQYF	TRBD2	-	TRBV3-1	TRBJ2-7
TGTGCCAGCAGCACCAGCCGGCAGGGGAGGTACGAGCAGTACTTC	CASSTSRQGRYEQYF	-	-	TRBV5-6	TRBJ2-7
TGTGCCACCAGCTCCGGGACTTCCTACGAGCAGTACTTC	CATSSGTSYEQYF	-	many	TRBV15	TRBJ2-7
TGCAGTGCTAGGAGTAGGGCCGGGAGCAATGAGCAGTTCTTC	CSARSRAGSNEQFF	-	few	TRBV20-1	TRBJ2-1
TGTGCCAGCAGCCAAGAGTCGGGTCTAGCGGGAAGTTTCTACGAGCAGTACTTC	CASSQESGLAGSFYEQYF	TRBD2	-	TRBV4-2	TRBJ2-7
TGCAGTGCTAGATCCCCAATTACTAGCGGGAGGGAATACAATGAGCAGTTCTTC	CSARSPITSGREYNEQFF	TRBD2	many	TRBV20-1	TRBJ2-1
TGTGCCAGCAGTAAAGACAGGGGAAACACCATATATTTT	CASSKDRGNTIYF	-	many	TRBV6-6	TRBJ1-3
TGTGCCAGCAGCCGGACCCAGGGTGCGACCCAGTACTTC	CASSRTQGATQYF	-	few	TRBV7-2	TRBJ2-5
TGTGCCAGCAGCTTAGGGATTTCTAGCGGGGGCTACGAGCAGTACTTC	CASSLGISSGGYEQYF	TRBD2	few	TRBV7-2	TRBJ2-7
TGCAGTGCTAAGGAGGGGAATAACTATGGCTACACCTTC	CSAKEGNNYGYTF	-	-	TRBV20-1	TRBJ1-2
TGTGCCATCAGTGAGTCGGGACTAGCGGGAGTTGGCGCGGATGAGCAGTTCTTC	CAISESGLAGVGADEQFF	TRBD2	few	TRBV10-3	TRBJ2-1
TGTGCCAGCAGTTCTACATTCAGGGAATTAACTTTGAACACTGAAGCTTTCTTT	CASSSTFRELTLNTEAFF	-	many	TRBV6-5	TRBJ1-1
TGTGCCAGCAGCCAAGATCGAGACTGGATCCGACACAATGAGCAGTTCTTC	CASSQDRDWIRHNEQFF	-	-	TRBV3-1	TRBJ2-1
TGTGCCAGCTCACCAACGGGAGGGCTAGGGTACGAGCAGTACTTC	CASSPTGGLGYEQYF	TRBD2	-	TRBV18	TRBJ2-7